This is a list of T cell receptor beta chains from one sample in a study of blood T cells in healthy people across ages. TCRdb re-analysed the 5' RACE reads in MiXCR, keeping a single row per CDR3 protein. The sample consists of 250,000 to 300,000 distinct CDR3 sequences, roughly 29% of them appearing once. Material for sequencing was blood. The source of these receptors is a woman in her 70s in good health. Each CDR3 is given without its conserved first and last residue.

j_call	v_call	cdr3_length	cdr3_aa
TRBJ2-3	TRBV21-1	13	ASSKGGILADTQY
TRBJ1-4	TRBV5-1	12	ASSSQATNEKLF
TRBJ2-6	TRBV7-3	15	ASSSSGPRSGANVLT
TRBJ2-7	TRBV5-1	14	ASSLGPRDRDYEQY
TRBJ1-2	TRBV7-2	12	ASSSLGGSYGYT
TRBJ1-4	TRBV7-2	12	ASSPNRDVEKLF
TRBJ2-3	TRBV7-8	16	ASSPGPAPGESTDTQY
TRBJ1-5	TRBV10-3	13	AISDGGVSNQPQH
TRBJ2-3	TRBV7-2	11	ASSTYKTYTQY
TRBJ2-1	TRBV7-9	16	ASSLPPRLAGSGNEQF
TRBJ2-3	TRBV28	12	ASSSGGNRDTQY
TRBJ1-2	TRBV12-3/TRBV12-4	12	ASSLAGTAGGYT
TRBJ2-5	TRBV9	13	ASSERGTVRETQY
TRBJ1-1	TRBV7-2	13	ASSSSRQGNTEAF
NA	TRBV11-2	13	ASSLGLAIYNEQF
TRBJ1-1	TRBV20-1	12	SARRSEMNTEAS
TRBJ2-5	TRBV5-1	17	ASSLVAKTPLAEKETQY
TRBJ1-1	TRBV5-1	11	ASSLQSSTEAF
TRBJ1-2	TRBV4-3	11	ASSQDVSYGYT
TRBJ2-4	TRBV5-1	14	ASSLSGTQRANIQY
TRBJ2-3	TRBV19	14	ASGPRRGAFADTQY
TRBJ1-3	TRBV4-2	14	ASSQGTASSGNTIY
TRBJ2-3	TRBV7-3	12	ASSADLYTDTQY
TRBJ1-2	TRBV12-3/TRBV12-4	11	ASSLPILGGYT
NA	TRBV2	11	ASRHGQGYEQY
TRBJ2-1	TRBV2	14	ASSEPPGTFYNEQF
TRBJ1-1	TRBV7-2	12	ASSLARAGTEAF
TRBJ2-1	TRBV2	13	ASSADFGSYNEQF
TRBJ2-7	TRBV6-5	12	ASIMGVPPYEQY
TRBJ2-3	TRBV4-1	12	ASSQDGGVGTQY
TRBJ2-2	TRBV11-2	10	ASSSTGRELF
TRBJ2-7	TRBV7-2	11	ASSSSGTTEQY
TRBJ1-4	TRBV6-5	13	ASSHARQKGEKLF
TRBJ2-7	TRBV12-3/TRBV12-4	14	ASRPGLGASSYEQY
TRBJ2-7	TRBV18	12	ASSRPNPQDEQY
TRBJ2-5	TRBV18	13	ASSPGLAGEETQY
TRBJ2-1	TRBV6-1	14	ASRGQGSSSYNEQF
TRBJ1-4	TRBV18	12	ASSPWRSDEKLF
TRBJ2-5	TRBV15	12	ATSRGGVQETQY
TRBJ2-5	TRBV20-1	11	SATIPRQQTQY
TRBJ2-5	TRBV29-1	9	SPVWQETQY
TRBJ2-3	TRBV7-2	16	ASSLDPLDGGASDTQY
TRBJ2-3	TRBV5-1	14	ASSQGDRFSTDTQY
TRBJ2-1	TRBV29-1	11	SVGGGGPLLGF
TRBJ2-7	TRBV12-3/TRBV12-4	12	ASSQGGTLGEQY
TRBJ2-5	TRBV14	11	ASSQYRGETQY
TRBJ2-7	TRBV12-3/TRBV12-4	11	ASSLGGPDEQY
NA	TRBV6-1	13	ASSVRQGGSYEQY
TRBJ2-6	TRBV29-1	17	SVEDRGAGGNSGANVLT
TRBJ2-5	TRBV6-6	12	ASRRTGGLETQY